Listed here are 22 T cell receptor beta chains from one sample, sequenced in a study of T-cell memory formation after mild COVID-19. Using its own MiXCR run on the 5' RACE reads, TCRdb lists one record per CDR3 protein. The data contain some 62,000 distinct CDR3 sequences, about 9.4% of them singletons. The material sequenced was PBMCs or a T cell subset sorted from them (not recorded which). The source of these receptors is a man aged 18 to 29 who had mild COVID-19 (a few samples of this study predate the infection). Cell type and time point are not known.

This clonotype was counted many times. The chain uses TRBV7-2 and TRBJ2-3; 10 positions match TRBD1. Germline V gene lookup returns CDR1 SGHTA and CDR2 FQGNSA. The length of the CDR3 is 13 residues. V gave up 8 bases and J gave up 2 bases; unmatched junction bases: 1. CDR3 in amino acids: CASGTGVTDTQYF. CDR3 sequence (DNA): TGTGCCAGCGGGACAGGGGTCACAGATACGCAGTATTTT.

This clonotype was detected a few times. The chain joins TRBV20-1 to TRBJ2-3; 8 bases are shared with TRBD2. V shed 6 bases, J shed 14 bases, and the junction held 10 bases outside the gene matches. The CDR3 runs 11 residues. Germline assignment: CDR1 DFQATT and CDR2 SNEGSKA (reference sequence). The CDR3 region has the DNA TGCAGTGCCCGGGGGGGGACTGTTCCGTATTTT. It specifies CSARGGTVPYF.

The chain employs TRBV28 and TRBJ2-5; 8 nucleotides agree with TRBD2. The CDR3 runs 15 residues. Germline trimming cut 3 bases from V and 2 bases from J; bases unmatched to any gene: 5. CDR1 is MDHEN and CDR2 is SYDVKM in the germline V gene. The CDR3 DNA follows: TGTGCCAGCAGTTTCCCGGGGGGGGGACAAGAGACCCAGTACTTC. It encodes CASSFPGGGQETQYF.

This clonotype was counted at least ten times. This chain joins TRBV4-3 and TRBJ1-1, with 8 positions matching TRBD1. J gave up 4 bases and V 0 bases, and 4 bases lay outside the gene matches. The CDR3 has 15 residues. The germline V gene has CDR1 LGHNA and CDR2 YSLEER. The CDR3 coding sequence is TGCGCCAGCAGCCAAGAGTACAGGGGGAGCACTGAAGCTTTCTTT. As protein: CASSQEYRGSTEAFF.

This clonotype was seen a handful of times. This rearrangement joins TRBV6-2 or TRBV6-3 to TRBJ2-3, with 11 bases fitting TRBD1. The germline gives CDR1 MNHEY, CDR2 SVGEGT. The V and J ends lost 6 bases and 6 bases, in that order; junction bases with no gene match: 8. The CDR3 is 15 amino acids. DNA for the CDR3: TGTGCCAGCAGGAAGGACAGGGGGCGGGAGGATACGCAGTATTTT. Amino acid sequence: CASRKDRGREDTQYF.

This clonotype occurred a few times. V is TRBV2 and J is TRBJ1-6, with D unclear. Germline V CDR1 and CDR2: SNHLY, FYNNEI. The V end lost 9 bases, the J end lost 7 bases, and 7 bases lay between the germline ends. The CDR3 is made up of 11 amino acids. The CDR3 bases are TGTGCCAGTGAACTCAATTCACCCCTCCACTTT. This gives the protein CASELNSPLHF.

This clonotype was recorded at least ten times. The chain has TRBV18 and TRBJ2-4, with D unresolved. With 2 bases removed from V and 9 bases from J, the gap between germline ends came to 14 bases. The CDR3 extends over 14 amino acids. The germline CDR1 and CDR2 sequences are KGHSH and LQKENI. This CDR3 is CASSPREGSGIQYF. CDR3 sequence (DNA): TGTGCCAGCTCACCAAGGGAAGGGTCGGGCATTCAGTACTTC.

This chain joins TRBV5-1 and TRBJ1-1, with a tentative D call TRBD1 (5 bases). This CDR3 region has 17 residues. V was clipped by 0 bases and J by 5 bases, with 20 bases between them. CDR1 and CDR2 (germline): SGHRS, YFSETQ. CDR3: CASSLAFRVQGGTEAFF. CDR3 DNA sequence: TGCGCCAGCAGCTTGGCGTTTCGGGTCCAGGGCGGAACTGAAGCTTTCTTT.

This clonotype was detected a few times. The rearrangement links TRBV5-5 to TRBJ2-7, with D perhaps matching TRBD1 (5 bases). Trimming shortened V by 0 bases and J by 5 bases, and 12 bases separated the two germline ends. The CDR3 covers 14 residues. Looked up from germline, CDR1 is SGHKS and CDR2 is YYEKEE (reference sequence). CDR3 amino acids: CASSLVAQADEQYV. CDR3 DNA sequence: TGTGCCAGCAGCTTGGTGGCACAGGCGGACGAGCAGTACGTC.

This clonotype was seen repeatedly, ten times or more. The rearrangement links TRBV7-2 to TRBJ2-2; 10 nucleotides match TRBD2. In germline, CDR1 is SGHTA, CDR2 FQGNSA. The CDR3 contains 14 residues. With 3 bases clipped from V and 7 bases from J, the junction kept 2 bases outside the gene matches. The CDR3 DNA is TGTGCCAGCAGCTTTAGCGGGGGGATCGGGGAGCTGTTTTTT. The encoded protein is CASSFSGGIGELFF.

This clonotype occurred a few times. The chain links TRBV24-1 to TRBJ2-1, with 11 positions matching TRBD2. Germline V gene sequence: CDR1 KGHDR, CDR2 SFDVKD. The CDR3 length is 16 residues. V was clipped by 3 bases and J by 3 bases; unmatched bases: 3. Here the CDR3 DNA reads TGTGCCACCAGTGATACTAGCGGGGGTAGCTACAATGAGCAGTTCTTC. It codes for CATSDTSGGSYNEQFF.

This clonotype was seen ten or more times. The chain carries TRBV11-2 and TRBJ2-2; 10 bases agree with TRBD2. Germline CDR1 SGHAT, CDR2 FQNNGV. The CDR3 extends over 15 amino acids. V was pared by 8 bases and J by 4 bases, with 7 bases of the junction left unmatched. CDR3 amino acids: CASWGGLALTGELFF. As DNA, the CDR3 is TGTGCCAGCTGGGGGGGACTAGCGCTCACCGGGGAGCTGTTTTTT.

The rearrangement uses TRBV2 and TRBJ2-2; possibly TRBD2 for D (6 bases). The CDR3 runs to 12 residues. Trimming took off 6 bases at V and 7 bases at J, with 9 bases between the two ends. Germline loops: CDR1 SNHLY, CDR2 FYNNEI. This CDR3 reads CASRRDLGELFF. The CDR3 region has the DNA TGTGCCAGCAGGCGGGACCTCGGGGAGCTGTTTTTT.

The chain has TRBV24-1 and TRBJ2-5, with TRBD1 as a possible D gene (5 bases). The CDR3 has 13 residues. The germline gives CDR1 KGHDR, CDR2 SFDVKD. V was pared by 3 bases and J by 2 bases, with 6 bases between. The CDR3 reads CATSDGAQETQYF. The DNA for the CDR3 is TGTGCCACCAGTGATGGGGCGCAAGAGACCCAGTACTTC.

The CDR3 sequence is CASSWDTEQFF. For the CDR3, the DNA is TGTGCCAGCAGCTGGGACACTGAGCAGTTCTTC. The V and J genes are TRBV5-6 and TRBJ2-1; a possible D gene is TRBD1 (6 bases). V lost 3 bases, J lost 9 bases, and 7 bases lay in between. This CDR3 is 11 amino acids long. CDR1 is SGHDT and CDR2 is YYEEEE in the germline V gene.

The rearrangement links TRBV18 to TRBJ1-2; D not resolved. The CDR3 totals 14 residues. The ends were cut back, 2 bases at V and 0 bases at J, with 7 bases in the middle. CDR1 KGHSH and CDR2 LQKENI come from the germline V gene. CDR3 residues: CASSPTGPNYGYTF. The DNA of the CDR3 is TGTGCCAGCTCACCAACGGGTCCTAACTATGGCTACACCTTC. Full variable domain (remainder filled in from reference TRBV18 and TRBJ1-2): NAGVMQNPRHLVRRRGQEARLRCSPMKGHSHVYWYRQLPEEGLKFMVYLQKENIIDESGMPKERFSAEFPKEGPSILRIQQVVRGDSAAYFCASSPTGPNYGYTFGSGTRLTVV.

This clonotype was detected a few times. This chain connects TRBV4-3 to TRBJ1-1; 8 bases agree with TRBD1. Germline V gene data show CDR1 as LGHNA and CDR2 as YSLEER. The ends lost 4 bases at V and 4 bases at J; junction bases unmatched: 8. The CDR3 is 15 residues long. The CDR3 sequence: CASSPRQGQGTEAFF. Here the CDR3 DNA reads TGCGCCAGCAGCCCCCGACAGGGGCAGGGCACTGAAGCTTTCTTT.

Details on this clonotype: Relative to the germline gene, one junction end is altered; a read error may explain this. The rearrangement joins TRBV5-1 to TRBJ2-1; the match to TRBD2 covers 8 bases. The CDR3 extends over 15 amino acids. Germline CDR1 SGHRS, CDR2 YFSETQ. The CDR3 region has the DNA TGCGCCAGCAGCTTGGTCGCGGGGGGCTACGATGAGCAGTTCTTC. Protein sequence: CASSLVAGGYDEQFF.

The chain is built from TRBV11-2 and TRBJ1-1, with D possibly TRBD1 on 6 matching bases. V gave up 4 bases and J gave up 6 bases, with 15 bases separating them. The germline V gene encodes CDR1 SGHAT and CDR2 FQNNGV. The CDR3 spans 14 residues. CDR3: CASSSYRVGAEAFF. CDR3 nucleotide sequence: TGTGCCAGCAGCTCCTACAGGGTAGGAGCTGAAGCTTTCTTT. Full variable domain (remainder filled in from reference TRBV11-2 and TRBJ1-1): EAGVAQSPRYKIIEKRQSVAFWCNPISGHATLYWYQQILGQGPKLLIQFQNNGVVDDSQLPKDRFSAERLKGVDSTLKIQPAKLEDSAVYLCASSSYRVGAEAFFGQGTRLTVV.

The sample holds a few counts of this clonotype. A read error may account for a junction end that differs from germline. This sequence joins TRBV7-7 and TRBJ2-3, with 13 bases identical to TRBD2. The germline gives CDR1 SSHAT, CDR2 FNYEAQ (reference sequence). The CDR3 is made up of 15 amino acids. This CDR3 reads CASSGGLAGTDTQYF. The CDR3 nucleotides read TGTGCTAGCAGCGGGGGACTAGCGGGGACAGATACGCAGTATTTT.

The table lists this clonotype with many counts. This chain uses TRBV12-3 or TRBV12-4 with TRBJ1-1; D may be TRBD1 (5 bases). The CDR3 length is 13 residues. Trimming shortened V by 5 bases and J by 4 bases, and 11 bases separated the two germline ends. CDR3 loop: CASSLRDGTEAFF. The CDR3 region has the DNA TGTGCCAGCAGTCTCAGGGACGGCACTGAAGCTTTCTTT.

This clonotype was found many times. A read error may account for a junction end that differs from germline. V is TRBV29-1 and J is TRBJ2-1, with TRBD2 matching over 11 bases. CDR1 and CDR2 (germline): SQVTM, ANQGSEA. This CDR3 is 16 amino acids long. The DNA for the CDR3 is TGCAGCCTTGATAGCGGGGGGGCTGACTCCTACAATGAGCAGTTCTTC. This codes for CSLDSGGADSYNEQFF.